This T cell receptor (beta chain) was observed in a study of T cells after yellow fever vaccination. TCRdb recomputed calls from the 5' RACE reads with MiXCR, one row per CDR3 protein. The sample includes some 500,000 distinct CDR3 sequences, approximately 13% of them seen just once. The CDR3 spans 13 residues. Germline V gives CDR1 MNHNS, CDR2 SASEGT. The V and J ends lost 8 bases and 4 bases respectively, with 11 bases between them. The receptor's source is a young man who received the YFV17D yellow fever vaccine. The J gene is TRBJ2-2, the V gene TRBV6-1; D is undetermined. The starting material was PBMCs, obtained on the day of the yellow fever booster vaccination. CDR3 DNA: TGTGCCAGCTCTTCCACTATCACCGGGGAGCTGTTTTTT. Protein: CASSSTITGELFF.